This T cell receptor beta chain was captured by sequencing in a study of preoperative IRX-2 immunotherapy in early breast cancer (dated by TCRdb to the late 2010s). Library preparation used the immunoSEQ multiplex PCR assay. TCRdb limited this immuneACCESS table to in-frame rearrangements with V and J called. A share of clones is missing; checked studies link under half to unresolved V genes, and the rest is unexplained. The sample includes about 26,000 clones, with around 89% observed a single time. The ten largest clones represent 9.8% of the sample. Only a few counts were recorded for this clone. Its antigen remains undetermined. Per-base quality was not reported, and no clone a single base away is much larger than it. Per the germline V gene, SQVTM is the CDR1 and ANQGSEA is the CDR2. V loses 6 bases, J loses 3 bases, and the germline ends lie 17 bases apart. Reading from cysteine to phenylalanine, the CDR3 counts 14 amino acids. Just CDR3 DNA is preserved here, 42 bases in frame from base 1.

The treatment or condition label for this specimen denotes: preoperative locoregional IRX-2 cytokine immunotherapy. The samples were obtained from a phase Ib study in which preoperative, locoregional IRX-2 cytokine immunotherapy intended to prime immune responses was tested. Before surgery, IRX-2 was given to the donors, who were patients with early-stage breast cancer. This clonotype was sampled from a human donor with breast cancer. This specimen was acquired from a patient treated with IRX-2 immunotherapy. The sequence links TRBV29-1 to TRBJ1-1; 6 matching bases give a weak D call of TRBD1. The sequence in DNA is TGCAGCGTATCACCTCAGGGGATGTACACTGAAGCTTTCTTT. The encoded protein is CSVSPQGMYTEAFF.